The clone carrying this TCR beta chain appeared a single time. What it binds is not known. Compared with germline, one end of the junction differs, possibly owing to a read error. The entry originates in a study of blood T cells in healthy people across ages. The study, taken as a whole, reports: Significant beta diversity loss was already apparent by age approximately 42, declining roughly linearly.

CDR3 size: 16 residues. Germline V lookup: CDR1 MGHRA, CDR2 YSYEKL. PCR was performed a second time for about 6 to 12 cycles using a sample-barcoded 5' primer and a J-beta primer mix. Every single cDNA molecule received a tag from a template-switch adaptor with 12 random nucleotides. One entry per CDR3 protein, called by TCRdb with MiXCR from the 5' RACE reads. Found here are about 970,000 distinct CDR3 sequences, roughly half of them singletons; the top ten hold 20% to 25%. Sequenced: blood. The TCR was taken from an older woman in good health. This sequence joins TRBV4-1 and TRBJ1-2; TRBD1 agrees at 7 bases. The CDR3 protein is CASSQLSKTGNYGYTF. As DNA, the CDR3 is TGCGCCAGCAGCCAACTTTCTAAGACAGGGAACTACGGCTACACCTTC.